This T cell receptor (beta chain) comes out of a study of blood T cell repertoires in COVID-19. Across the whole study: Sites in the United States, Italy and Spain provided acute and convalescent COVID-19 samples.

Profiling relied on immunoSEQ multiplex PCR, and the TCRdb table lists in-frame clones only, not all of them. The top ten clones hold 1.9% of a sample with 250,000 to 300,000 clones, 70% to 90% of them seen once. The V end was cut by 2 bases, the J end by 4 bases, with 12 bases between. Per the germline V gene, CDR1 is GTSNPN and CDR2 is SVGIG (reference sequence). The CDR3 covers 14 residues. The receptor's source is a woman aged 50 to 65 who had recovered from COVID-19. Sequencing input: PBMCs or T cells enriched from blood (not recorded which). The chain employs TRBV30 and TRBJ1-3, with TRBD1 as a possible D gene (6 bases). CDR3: CAWSPGELGNTIYF. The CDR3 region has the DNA TGTGCCTGGAGTCCAGGGGAGTTAGGAAACACCATATATTTT.